Listed here are 10 T cell receptor beta chains from one sample, sequenced in a study of blood T cell repertoires in COVID-19. Repertoires were generated with immunoSEQ multiplex PCR, while TCRdb's copy carries only in-frame clones and drops some. Among 300,000 to 400,000 clones listed, about 90% were seen once. Sequenced: peripheral blood. These receptors originate from a woman aged 25-40 years with COVID-19, enrolled during active disease.

V gene TRBV28 combines with J gene TRBJ1-2, with 11 bases fitting TRBD1. The CDR3 runs to 14 residues. CDR1 and CDR2 from the germline V gene are MDHEN and SYDVKM. V shed 6 bases and J 9 bases; nucleotides not matched to a gene: 9. The CDR3 coding sequence is TGTGCCAGCAGGCAATCCGGGACAGGGGGACGCTACACCTTC. It encodes CASRQSGTGGRYTF.

Only one count was recorded for this clone. The rearrangement joins TRBV19 to TRBJ1-1; TRBD1 might be the D (6 bases). V lost 6 bases and J lost 3, with 17 bases in between. The CDR3 is 15 amino acids. Per the germline V gene, CDR1 is LNHDA and CDR2 is SQIVND (reference sequence). The CDR3 DNA follows: TGTGCCAGTAGACTACAGGGCGATGGGTACACTGAAGCTTTCTTT. Encoded protein: CASRLQGDGYTEAFF.

The chain is built from TRBV5-1 and TRBJ2-7; D perhaps matches TRBD1 (6 bases). The V and J ends lost 4 bases and 6 bases respectively, with 20 bases between them. The germline gives CDR1 SGHRS, CDR2 YFSETQ. CDR3 length: 15 amino acids. For the CDR3, the DNA is TGCGCCAGCAGCCCCGGACAGTTACCCACCTCCGAGCAGTACGTC. This gives the protein CASSPGQLPTSEQYV.

The V and J genes are TRBV30 and TRBJ2-7; 9 bases agree with TRBD1. Trimming removed 1 base from V and 5 bases from J; junction bases left unmatched: 6. The CDR3 is made up of 14 amino acids. Germline lookup yields CDR1 GTSNPN and CDR2 SVGIG (reference sequence). The chain's CDR3 is CAWSDRGRRDEQYV. Here the CDR3 DNA reads TGTGCCTGGAGTGACAGGGGGCGTCGGGACGAGCAGTACGTC.

The chain combines TRBV7-9 with TRBJ2-3, with D maybe TRBD2 (5 bases). This CDR3 has 13 residues. Germline loops: CDR1 SEHNR, CDR2 FQNEAQ (reference sequence). Trimming stripped 6 bases from V and 4 bases from J, with 11 bases between. The chain's CDR3 is CASRLLRADTQYF. CDR3 DNA sequence: TGTGCCAGCAGGCTCTTGAGGGCAGATACGCAGTATTTT.

This chain joins TRBV5-1 and TRBJ2-7, with TRBD1 matching 7 bases. Per the germline V gene, CDR1 is SGHRS and CDR2 is YFSETQ. J lost 3 bases, V lost 0 bases, and 6 bases had no gene match. The CDR3 sequence is 15 residues long. The CDR3, as DNA: TGCGCCAGCAGCTTGGCGACAGGGCCTTACTACGAGCAGTACTTC. It encodes CASSLATGPYYEQYF.

This chain links TRBV7-6 with TRBJ2-1; perhaps TRBD2 as D (6 bases). This CDR3 contains 16 residues. Trimming shortened V by 4 bases and J by 2 bases, and 15 bases separated the two germline ends. Per germline, CDR1 SGHVS and CDR2 FNYEAQ. CDR3 DNA sequence: TGTGCCAGCAGCTCAAATGGCGGGGAGGCCTACAATGAGCAGTTCTTC. It yields the protein CASSSNGGEAYNEQFF.

This sequence joins TRBV18 and TRBJ2-1, with TRBD2 matching 8 bases. V was clipped by 3 bases and J by 7 bases; unmatched bases: 11. CDR3 length: 16 amino acids. Germline V lookup: CDR1 KGHSH, CDR2 LQKENI. The DNA of the CDR3 is TGTGCCAGCTCACCTTCCAGCGGGGGTGACCCTAATGAGCAGTTCTTC. Translated, it gives CASSPSSGGDPNEQFF. The variable domain in full, with the rest retrieved from reference TRBV18 and TRBJ2-1, is NAGVMQNPRHLVRRRGQEARLRCSPMKGHSHVYWYRQLPEEGLKFMVYLQKENIIDESGMPKERFSAEFPKEGPSILRIQQVVRGDSAAYFCASSPSSGGDPNEQFFGPGTRLTVL.

The chain links TRBV7-9 to TRBJ2-7; 7 nucleotides align to TRBD1. Germline loops: CDR1 SEHNR, CDR2 FQNEAQ (reference sequence). The CDR3 has 16 residues. The trim removed 5 bases at V and 1 base at J, leaving 11 bases unmatched. The CDR3 region is CASSRRGGPYSYEQYV. The CDR3 nucleotides read TGTGCCAGCAGCCGAAGAGGGGGCCCATATTCCTACGAGCAGTACGTC.

The chain employs TRBV7-9 and TRBJ2-5, with TRBD2 matching 11 bases. After removal of 4 bases from V and 1 base from J, the junction contained 2 bases not matched to a gene. Germline V gene lookup returns CDR1 SEHNR and CDR2 FQNEAQ (reference sequence). CDR3 length: 15 residues. CDR3 sequence reads: CASSSGLAVQETQYF. The CDR3 DNA follows: TGTGCCAGCAGCTCGGGACTAGCGGTCCAAGAGACCCAGTACTTC.